Each of the 3 T cell receptor beta chains below was sequenced from the same sample in a study of OX40 agonist ivuxolimab in advanced cancers. Generated by immunoSEQ multiplex PCR, the TCRdb table keeps only in-frame clones and is missing some. The data show tens of thousands of clones, around 81% seen once. The sample was CD4+ or CD8+ T cells sorted from blood, taken in a trial of the OX40 agonist ivuxolimab. The receptors derive from an adult with an advanced solid tumor such as melanoma, head and neck, liver or kidney cancer.

The J gene is TRBJ2-3, the V gene TRBV5-1; D gene ambiguous. CDR1 and CDR2 from the germline V gene are SGHRS and YFSETQ. The CDR3 has 14 amino acids. V was trimmed by 0 bases and J by 3 bases, leaving 8 bases between them. CDR3 DNA: TGCGCCAGCAGCTTGGCTGGACCAACAGATACGCAGTATTTT. This encodes CASSLAGPTDTQYF.

J is TRBJ1-2 and V is TRBV4-3; D not certain. CDR1 is LGHNA, CDR2 YSLEER, per germline. CDR3 length: 17 amino acids. V lost 0 bases, J lost 3 bases, and 17 bases lay in between. CDR3 in DNA: TGCGCCAGCAGCCAAGACCCGGGCCGGTTAGATTACTATGGCTACACCTTC. Protein: CASSQDPGRLDYYGYTF.

Only a few counts were recorded for this clone. The rearrangement joins TRBV6-5 to TRBJ1-6; TRBD1 agrees at 7 bases. CDR1 and CDR2 (germline): MNHEY, SVGAGI. The V and J ends lost 6 bases and 7 bases, in that order; junction bases with no gene match: 6. The CDR3 extends over 14 amino acids. CDR3 DNA sequence: TGTGCCAGCAGCGTCCGGGACAGCAATTCACCCCTCCACTTT. It encodes CASSVRDSNSPLHF.